A single sample is the source of the 21 T cell receptor beta chains below, sequenced in a study of T-cell memory formation after mild COVID-19. TCRdb re-derived calls from the 5' RACE reads in MiXCR, one entry per CDR3 protein. The table shows around 160,000 distinct CDR3 sequences, with more than 9% occurring only once. Sequencing was done on a sample of PBMCs or a T cell subset sorted from them (not recorded which). The receptors were sampled from a man between 18 and 29 years old who had mild COVID-19 (a few samples of this study predate the infection). Cell type and time point are not known.

This clonotype was seen a handful of times. This chain joins TRBV6-5 and TRBJ1-2; TRBD1 agrees at 9 bases. This CDR3 spans 16 amino acids. CDR1 is MNHEY, CDR2 SVGAGI, per germline. The J segment lost 5 bases and the V segment lost 2 bases, leaving 9 bases of the junction unmatched. CDR3 residues: CASSYVTGTGYYGYTF. CDR3 DNA: TGTGCCAGCAGTTACGTGACAGGGACAGGGTATTATGGCTACACCTTC.

In its sample, this clonotype was seen a few times. This chain connects TRBV3-1 to TRBJ1-6; D remains unclear. This CDR3 has 18 residues. Germline CDR1 reads LGHDT; CDR2 reads YNNKEL (reference sequence). V lost 4 bases to trimming and J lost 0 bases, with 16 bases between them. The CDR3 protein is CASSPSPGLSSYNSPLHF. The CDR3 DNA is TGTGCCAGCAGCCCCTCGCCAGGACTGAGCTCCTATAATTCACCCCTCCACTTT.

This clonotype was counted only a few times. The V call is TRBV20-1, the J call TRBJ1-4; 8 nucleotides agree with TRBD1. In germline, CDR1 is DFQATT, CDR2 SNEGSKA (reference sequence). CDR3 length equals 14 residues. Trimming cost V 5 bases and J 4 bases; bases outside gene matches: 6. CDR3 coding DNA: TGCAGTGCTCCTAAGGGACAGGTTAATGAAAAACTGTTTTTT. It yields the protein CSAPKGQVNEKLFF.

This clonotype was counted ten times or more. This sequence joins TRBV2 and TRBJ2-5, with 8 bases identical to TRBD2. The CDR3 loop spans 14 amino acids. Germline CDR1 reads SNHLY; CDR2 reads FYNNEI. With 4 bases clipped from V and 7 bases from J, the junction kept 8 bases outside the gene matches. CDR3 in amino acids: CASSGAAAGVTQYF. Written as DNA, the CDR3 is TGTGCCAGCAGTGGGGCAGCAGCGGGGGTGACCCAGTACTTC.

This chain joins TRBV6-6 and TRBJ2-7; no reliable D call. The CDR3 has 13 residues. Trimming shortened V by 8 bases and J by 4 bases, and 15 bases separated the two germline ends. Germline-derived CDR1 and CDR2 are MNHNY and SVGAGI (reference sequence). CDR3 region: CASRTAVSYEQYF. The CDR3 nucleotides are TGTGCCAGCCGCACGGCGGTGTCTTACGAGCAGTACTTC.

This chain connects TRBV24-1 to TRBJ2-3; no clear D. V lost 4 bases and J 5 bases, leaving 9 bases between the germline ends. CDR3 length equals 13 residues. Germline V CDR1 and CDR2: KGHDR, SFDVKD. The CDR3 nucleotides are TGTGCCACCAGTGACCAAGATCGAGATACGCAGTATTTT. This gives the protein CATSDQDRDTQYF.

There are a few counts of this clonotype. The chain employs TRBV29-1 and TRBJ2-3; 8 nucleotides match TRBD1. CDR3 length equals 18 residues. V lost 3 bases, J lost 2 bases, and 16 bases stayed unmatched. Looked up from germline, CDR1 is SQVTM and CDR2 is ANQGSEA. The CDR3 DNA sequence: TGCAGCGTTGACAAAAACCGCAGGGGGCACGAACCCACAGATACGCAGTATTTT. Its protein product is CSVDKNRRGHEPTDTQYF.

The chain is built from TRBV7-9 and TRBJ1-4, with D maybe TRBD1 (6 bases). The CDR3 runs 16 residues. Trimming took off 5 bases at V and 8 bases at J, with 21 bases between the two ends. The germline V gene encodes CDR1 SEHNR and CDR2 FQNEAQ (reference sequence). CDR3 region: CASSLQQGLLGEKLFF. The CDR3 DNA reads TGTGCCAGCAGCCTTCAACAGGGTCTTTTGGGCGAAAAACTGTTTTTT.

The chain carries TRBV12-3 or TRBV12-4 and TRBJ1-4, with D unclear. This CDR3 has 13 amino acids. Deletions cut 3 bases from V and 7 bases from J, with 9 bases between. CDR3 nucleotide sequence: TGTGCCAGCAGTTTCCGGGAGAGTGAAAAACTGTTTTTT. It is translated as CASSFRESEKLFF.

This chain uses TRBV4-3 with TRBJ2-1; 9 nucleotides align to TRBD2. Germline CDR1 is LGHNA and CDR2 is YSLEER. The ends lost 1 base at V and 0 bases at J; junction bases unmatched: 7. The CDR3 spans 18 residues. CDR3 in amino acids: CASSQASSGDLSYNEQFF. The DNA for the CDR3 is TGCGCCAGCAGCCAAGCGTCTAGCGGGGATCTCTCCTACAATGAGCAGTTCTTC.

The chain couples TRBV5-1 to TRBJ2-2; D is unresolved. The CDR3 loop spans 15 amino acids. From germline, CDR1 is SGHRS and CDR2 YFSETQ. The germline V and J ends were trimmed by 7 bases and 3 bases, with 16 bases remaining between them. CDR3 sequence reads: CASSLIARDTGELFF. For the CDR3, the DNA is TGCGCCAGCTCACTTATTGCACGTGACACCGGGGAGCTGTTTTTT.

In its sample, this clonotype was seen many times. The chain is built from TRBV5-1 and TRBJ2-5; 7 bases are shared with TRBD1. The V and J ends lost 4 bases and 4 bases, in that order; junction bases with no gene match: 7. From germline, CDR1 is SGHRS and CDR2 YFSETQ. There are 14 residues in the CDR3. In DNA, the CDR3 is TGCGCCAGCAGCGGGGGACAGCCATTAGAGACCCAGTACTTC. It yields the protein CASSGGQPLETQYF.

This clonotype was seen more than once but under ten times. This sequence joins TRBV6-2 or TRBV6-3 and TRBJ1-5; 9 bases are a match to TRBD1. Germline V gene lookup returns CDR1 MNHEY and CDR2 SVGEGT. The ends lost 5 bases at V and 7 bases at J; junction bases unmatched: 3. The CDR3 spans 13 residues. The CDR3 nucleotides are TGTGCCAGCAGTGGGGACAGGGACCAGCCCCAGCATTTT. Amino acid sequence: CASSGDRDQPQHF.

The chain joins TRBV6-5 to TRBJ2-5, with D perhaps matching TRBD2 (6 bases). V was pared by 2 bases and J by 4 bases, with 14 bases between. CDR1 and CDR2 (germline): MNHEY, SVGAGI. This CDR3 is built from 15 residues. The CDR3 region has the DNA TGTGCCAGCAGTTACGGGAATCTGGGAGGAGAGACCCAGTACTTC. Amino acids: CASSYGNLGGETQYF.

The chain has TRBV7-2 and TRBJ1-3; no firm D call. V lost 4 bases, J lost 4 bases, and 8 bases lay in between. The CDR3 covers 13 residues. The germline V gene has CDR1 SGHTA and CDR2 FQGNSA. The CDR3 DNA reads TGTGCCAGCAGCTCCCTGGCGGGAAACACCATATATTTT. It translates to CASSSLAGNTIYF.

This chain uses TRBV20-1 with TRBJ2-3; 7 nucleotides match TRBD2. The CDR3 has 14 residues. Germline V gene lookup returns CDR1 DFQATT and CDR2 SNEGSKA (reference sequence). The trim removed 4 bases at V and 1 base at J, leaving 5 bases unmatched. CDR3 sequence (DNA): TGCAGTGCTACGGGTCGGGGGGGCACAGATACGCAGTATTTT. Encoded protein: CSATGRGGTDTQYF.

This clonotype came up many times. The chain carries TRBV5-4 and TRBJ2-3; 10 nucleotides agree with TRBD1. The CDR3 totals 14 residues. Germline trimming cut 3 bases from V and 6 bases from J; bases unmatched to any gene: 4. Germline assignment: CDR1 SGHNT and CDR2 YYREEE (reference sequence). As DNA, the CDR3 is TGTGCCAGCAGCTCCCGACAGGGGGCGGATACGCAGTATTTT. This sequence encodes CASSSRQGADTQYF.

The gene calls are TRBV6-2 or TRBV6-3 and TRBJ2-1; TRBD2 matches 7 bases. The length of the CDR3 is 19 residues. The junction had 11 bases not matched to a gene; V was cut back by 0 bases and J by 0 bases. From germline, CDR1 is MNHEY and CDR2 SVGEGT. The CDR3 region is CASSYSGPSGPSSYNEQFF. CDR3 nucleotides: TGTGCCAGCAGTTACTCCGGGCCTAGCGGACCGAGCTCCTACAATGAGCAGTTCTTC.

The chain couples TRBV7-9 to TRBJ2-7; a weak D match, TRBD1 (6 bases). In germline, CDR1 is SEHNR, CDR2 FQNEAQ (reference sequence). The CDR3 has 15 amino acids. Trimming took off 0 bases at V and 4 bases at J, with 13 bases between the two ends. This chain's CDR3 is CASSLAGARAYEQYF. In DNA, the CDR3 is TGTGCCAGCAGCTTAGCGGGGGCTAGAGCGTACGAGCAGTACTTC. Full variable domain (outside the CDR3, taken from reference TRBV7-9 and TRBJ2-7): DTGVSQNPRHKITKRGQNVTFRCDPISEHNRLYWYRQTLGQGPEFLTYFQNEAQLEKSRLLSDRFSAERPKGSFSTLEIQRTEQGDSAMYLCASSLAGARAYEQYFGPGTRLTVT.

The chain is built from TRBV5-1 and TRBJ1-1; no definite D call. V was clipped by 1 base and J by 4 bases, with 11 bases between them. This CDR3 comprises 14 residues. Germline assignment: CDR1 SGHRS and CDR2 YFSETQ. The CDR3 region is CASSLWRAGTEAFF. For the CDR3, the DNA is TGCGCCAGCAGCTTGTGGCGGGCAGGCACTGAAGCTTTCTTT.

This clonotype has a handful of counts. The genes are TRBV4-3 and TRBJ1-5; D might be TRBD1 (5 bases). V was cut by 0 bases and J by 1 base, with 10 bases left in between. The CDR3 runs 16 residues. The V gene's germline CDR1 is LGHNA and CDR2 YSLEER. The CDR3, as DNA: TGCGCCAGCAGCCAAGATGTCAGGGTAAGCAATCAGCCCCAGCATTTT. Its protein is CASSQDVRVSNQPQHF.